The clone carrying this T cell receptor (beta chain) was observed a handful of times. This record comes from a study of T-cell reconstitution after alpha-beta-depleted transplantation in children. Germline-derived CDR1 and CDR2 are DFQATT and SNEGSKA (reference sequence). The CDR3 extends over 13 amino acids. The V end was cut by 6 bases, the J end by 0 bases, with 11 bases between. During its preparation, the TCRbeta library received unique molecular identifiers. TCRdb reanalysed the PCR reads using MiXCR and keeps one entry per CDR3 protein. Among just under 550,000 distinct CDR3 sequences listed, approximately 20% were seen once.

Sequencing was performed on PBMCs from the stem cell graft donor, taken from the stem cell graft. The chain has TRBV20-1 and TRBJ1-2; unclear D gene. The sequence came from a human donor who donated a stem cell graft to a child with acute lymphoblastic leukemia. The CDR3 region has the DNA TGCAGTGCCGCTCTCGGTGCTAACTATGGCTACACCTTC. It encodes CSAALGANYGYTF.